This T cell receptor beta chain was recovered during a study of blood T cell repertoires in COVID-19. In the study overall: The cDNA or gDNA used as material had been derived from T cells, B-cell-depleted T cells, or PBMCs.

Patients of the Seattle cohort, enrolled during active infection, were followed longitudinally. Germline-derived CDR1 and CDR2 are SGHRS and YFSETQ. V was trimmed by 4 bases and J by 3 bases, leaving 14 bases between them. The CDR3 loop spans 14 amino acids. Original methodology: How many nucleated cells were present was estimated from reference gene primer amplification. The assay was immunoSEQ multiplex PCR, and TCRdb's table has in-frame clones only and misses some. The V and J calls and clone size come from that table; D and trimming were worked out from the DNA. The sample contains 250,000 to 350,000 clones, around 85% of which appear only once.

This clonotype originated in a human donor with COVID-19, enrolled during active disease. The donor label of this sample is uncertain. Sequencing input: peripheral blood. The chain carries TRBV5-1 and TRBJ2-7; D not certain. The CDR3 nucleotides read TGCGCCAGCAGCCCCGTTAACAGTTACTACGAGCAGTACTTC. Translated, it gives CASSPVNSYYEQYF. Full variable domain (missing parts from reference TRBV5-1 and TRBJ2-7): KAGVTQTPRYLIKTRGQQVTLSCSPISGHRSVSWYQQTPGQGLQFLFEYFSETQRNKGNFPGRFSGRQFSNSRSEMNVSTLELGDSALYLCASSPVNSYYEQYFGPGTRLTVT.